These 18 T cell receptor beta chains share one sample of origin, sequenced in a study of blood T cells in healthy people across ages. PCR was performed a second time for about 7 to 11 cycles using a sample-barcoded 5' primer and a J-beta primer mix. TCRdb re-called the 5' RACE reads through MiXCR, storing one row per CDR3 protein. The repertoire consists of around 2 million distinct CDR3 sequences, with about two fifths occurring once and the leading ten covering roughly 23%. The sample comprised blood. Every receptor here comes from a human donor in good health.

This clonotype was picked up a small number of times. CDR3 DNA: TGTGCCAGCAGTTTATCGGGACTAGCCGAGTTAAATGAGCAGTTCTTC. It translates to CASSLSGLAELNEQFF. The chain uses TRBV27 and TRBJ2-1, with 9 bases fitting TRBD2. CDR3 size: 16 residues. CDR1 and CDR2 (germline): MNHEY, SMNVEV (reference sequence). The V gene end was trimmed by 0 bases and the J gene end by 7 bases; junction bases not matched to a gene: 7.

This clonotype occurred a few times. This chain uses TRBV20-1 with TRBJ2-7, with D perhaps TRBD2 (5 bases). Trimming pared 3 bases from V and 5 bases from J, leaving 14 bases between. The germline gives CDR1 DFQATT, CDR2 SNEGSKA (reference sequence). The CDR3 length is 13 residues. CDR3 protein: CSARGRGLNEQYF. CDR3 nucleotide sequence: TGCAGTGCTAGGGGTCGAGGGTTAAACGAGCAGTACTTC.

This chain connects TRBV6-6 to TRBJ1-1; D ambiguous. CDR1 is MNHNY and CDR2 is SVGAGI in the germline V gene (reference sequence). Trimming took off 5 bases at V and 8 bases at J, with 18 bases between the two ends. The CDR3 is made up of 14 amino acids. The CDR3 loop is CASSTTSGFREAFF. CDR3 in DNA: TGTGCCAGCAGTACAACGTCGGGATTCCGAGAAGCTTTCTTT.

Concerning this clonotype: At one boundary the junction diverges from the germline segment, which might be a read error. This chain links TRBV2 with TRBJ2-7, with 9 bases fitting TRBD1. In germline, CDR1 is SNHLY, CDR2 FYNNEI. The length of the CDR3 is 12 residues. CDR3 nucleotide sequence: TGTGCCGGCAGTGGGGACAGGGATAAGCAGTACTTC. Translation: CAGSGDRDKQYF.

The chain carries TRBV20-1 and TRBJ1-1; D remains unclear. This CDR3 spans 11 amino acids. Deletions cut 5 bases from V and 1 base from J, with 5 bases between. Germline V gives CDR1 DFQATT, CDR2 SNEGSKA (reference sequence). The CDR3 coding sequence is TGCAGTGCTGAAACGAACACTGAAGCTTTCTTT. It translates to CSAETNTEAFF.

This clonotype showed up many times. The CDR3 DNA sequence: TGCAGCGTTGACGAAGCGGGGGCCTCCTACGAGCAGTACTTC. This sequence encodes CSVDEAGASYEQYF. The J gene is TRBJ2-7, the V gene TRBV29-1; 8 positions match TRBD2. The V gene end was trimmed by 3 bases and the J gene end by 0 bases; junction bases not matched to a gene: 4. In germline, CDR1 is SQVTM, CDR2 ANQGSEA. The CDR3 consists of 14 residues.

The chain combines TRBV12-3 or TRBV12-4 with TRBJ1-1, with D unclear. The CDR3 has 13 amino acids. Between the trimmed V and J ends, which lost 5 bases and 4 bases, there was a span of 11 bases. The CDR3 DNA is TGTGCCAGCAGTGCTGGGGATGTCACTGAAGCTTTCTTT. As protein: CASSAGDVTEAFF.

The V and J genes are TRBV6-5 and TRBJ1-1; possible D gene TRBD1, 5 bases. V dropped 6 bases and J dropped 7 bases, with 15 bases sitting between them. Germline V lookup: CDR1 MNHEY, CDR2 SVGAGI. The CDR3 is 13 residues long. The CDR3 DNA reads TGTGCCAGCAGCCCGACAGAGATCAGTGAAGCTTTCTTT. Encoded protein: CASSPTEISEAFF.

This clonotype was detected a few times. The chain employs TRBV20-1 and TRBJ2-5; TRBD1 aligns across 8 bases. This CDR3 is built from 15 residues. CDR1 is DFQATT, CDR2 SNEGSKA, per germline (reference sequence). The V segment lost 5 bases and the J segment 5 bases; nucleotides outside the gene matches: 13. CDR3 sequence reads: CSALTTGQGRETQYF. CDR3 nucleotide sequence: TGCAGTGCTCTTACCACAGGACAGGGACGGGAGACCCAGTACTTC.

This clonotype was detected only a few times. The CDR3 reads CATPSAALEETQYF. In DNA, the CDR3 is TGTGCCACCCCAAGCGCTGCCCTCGAAGAGACCCAGTACTTC. V gene TRBV24-1 combines with J gene TRBJ2-5; D gene ambiguous. Trimming pared 9 bases from V and 3 bases from J, leaving 16 bases between. There are 14 residues in the CDR3. Germline loops: CDR1 KGHDR, CDR2 SFDVKD.

For this clonotype: This sequence may be a read error, since a much larger clone differs from it by one base. This rearrangement joins TRBV24-1 to TRBJ2-4; TRBD1 or TRBD2 may be the D gene (5 bases each). The CDR3 loop spans 16 amino acids. In germline, CDR1 is KGHDR, CDR2 SFDVKD. V lost 4 bases and J 13 bases, leaving 25 bases between the germline ends. The CDR3 spells CATSDSNWGRVNEQYF. DNA of the CDR3: TGTGCCACCAGTGACTCGAACTGGGGACGAGTCAATGAGCAGTACTTC.

This clonotype was observed a handful of times. This chain links TRBV4-2 with TRBJ1-2; 9 nucleotides match TRBD1. V was pared by 4 bases and J by 5 bases, with 8 bases of the junction left unmatched. Germline CDR1 reads LGHNA; CDR2 reads YNFKEQ. The length of the CDR3 is 15 residues. This CDR3 is CASSPTGGALYGYTF. Written as DNA, the CDR3 is TGTGCCAGCAGCCCTACAGGGGGCGCATTGTATGGCTACACCTTC.

There are a few counts of this clonotype. V is TRBV6-2 or TRBV6-3 and J is TRBJ2-3, with 8 bases identical to TRBD2. The J segment lost 3 bases and the V segment lost 6 bases, leaving 11 bases of the junction unmatched. The germline gives CDR1 MNHEY, CDR2 SVGEGT. There are 16 residues in the CDR3. The CDR3 nucleotides read TGTGCCAGCAGGACCCCATCCAGCGGGGGTACAGATACGCAGTATTTT. Residues: CASRTPSSGGTDTQYF.

The V call is TRBV29-1, the J call TRBJ2-5; TRBD1 might be the D (5 bases). The tail of the sequence fits TRBJ2-7 better, so the J call may be wrong. The germline CDR1 and CDR2 sequences are SQVTM and ANQGSEA. The CDR3 loop spans 12 amino acids. The CDR3 loop is CSVQGSGDEQYF. The CDR3 DNA follows: TGCAGCGTTCAGGGTTCAGGCGACGAGCAGTACTTC.

The chain has TRBV5-1 and TRBJ2-1; 10 bases are a match to TRBD2. V lost 0 bases and J lost 4; bases outside the gene matches: 4. The CDR3 is 16 residues long. Germline lookup yields CDR1 SGHRS and CDR2 YFSETQ. The CDR3: CASSLALAGEYNEQFF. The CDR3, as DNA: TGCGCCAGCAGCTTGGCTCTAGCGGGGGAGTACAATGAGCAGTTCTTC. The variable domain in full, with the rest retrieved from reference TRBV5-1 and TRBJ2-1, is KAGVTQTPRYLIKTRGQQVTLSCSPISGHRSVSWYQQTPGQGLQFLFEYFSETQRNKGNFPGRFSGRQFSNSRSEMNVSTLELGDSALYLCASSLALAGEYNEQFFGPGTRLTVL.

This clonotype was seen only a few times. The chain couples TRBV10-3 to TRBJ2-6; maybe TRBD1 (6 bases). Deletions cut 3 bases from V and 2 bases from J, with 8 bases between. CDR1 is ENHRY, CDR2 SYGVKD, per germline. CDR3 length: 15 residues. The CDR3 loop reads CAISDQGTGANVLTF. DNA of the CDR3: TGTGCCATCAGTGATCAGGGGACTGGGGCCAACGTCCTGACTTTC.

This clonotype was detected only a few times. A read error may explain this, as a much larger clone is one base away. This chain joins TRBV7-2 and TRBJ1-2, with TRBD1 as a possible D gene (5 bases). V lost 5 bases and J lost 4, with 14 bases in between. CDR1 is SGHTA, CDR2 FQGNSA, per germline. The CDR3 length is 14 residues. The CDR3 DNA reads TGTGCCAGCAGCCGGATGCAGGGTGGCTATGGCTACACCTTC. It yields the protein CASSRMQGGYGYTF.

Only a few counts were recorded for this clonotype. The gene calls are TRBV29-1 and TRBJ2-7; the match to TRBD2 covers 7 bases. The CDR3 covers 15 residues. The V gene end was trimmed by 6 bases and the J gene end by 0 bases; junction bases not matched to a gene: 11. CDR1 is SQVTM and CDR2 is ANQGSEA in the germline V gene. This CDR3 is CSVLGEGISSYEQYF. The CDR3 nucleotides read TGCAGCGTCCTTGGGGAGGGGATTAGCTCCTACGAGCAGTACTTC.